A single sample is the source of the 32 T cell receptor beta chains below, sequenced in a study of STAT5B mutations in CD4+ large granular lymphocyte leukemia. Sequencing was performed with immunoSEQ multiplex PCR; in TCRdb, only in-frame clones are kept and a portion is missing. The data hold about 32,000 clones, with 78% observed a single time. Sequenced input: CD4+ T cells from blood buffy coats. Receptors were obtained from a human donor in good health.

This rearrangement joins TRBV7-8 to TRBJ2-4, with 9 bases that match TRBD2. This CDR3 region has 18 residues. Germline V gene lookup returns CDR1 SGHVS and CDR2 FQNEAQ. With V trimmed by 1 base and J by 1 base, 8 bases remained unmatched. The CDR3 reads CASSLGLREGGAKNIQYF. As DNA, the CDR3 is TGTGCCAGCAGCTTAGGTTTGCGGGAGGGCGGGGCCAAAAACATTCAGTACTTC.

The chain couples TRBV2 to TRBJ2-1; D is uncertain. The V gene lost 7 bases and the J gene lost 7 bases, with 14 bases spanning the gap. The CDR3 has 13 residues. Germline V gives CDR1 SNHLY, CDR2 FYNNEI. As DNA, the CDR3 is TGTGCCAGCACACTTCAGGTGGAGAATGAGCAGTTCTTC. This gives the protein CASTLQVENEQFF.

The chain carries TRBV11-2 and TRBJ2-7; D might be TRBD2 (6 bases). Trimming left V 8 bases short and J 2 bases short, with 13 bases between. In germline, CDR1 is SGHAT, CDR2 FQNNGV. CDR3 length: 13 residues. The chain's CDR3 is CASARAGPYEQYF. CDR3 in DNA: TGTGCCAGCGCCAGGGCGGGACCCTACGAGCAGTACTTC.

The chain recombines TRBV21-1 with TRBJ2-7; the table's D call, TRBD2, has no DNA check behind it. TRBV21-1 is a recognized pseudogene. The CDR3 is made up of 17 amino acids. The CDR3 is CASSNRAGLAGTYEQYF. The CDR3 region has the DNA TGTGCCAGCAGCAATCGCGCGGGACTAGCGGGCACCTACGAGCAGTACTTC.

The J gene is TRBJ1-2, the V gene TRBV18; D is perhaps TRBD1 (6 bases). This CDR3 spans 15 amino acids. The germline V gene encodes CDR1 KGHSH and CDR2 LQKENI. V was cut by 5 bases and J by 2 bases, with 15 bases left in between. Written as DNA, the CDR3 is TGTGCCAGCTCAGCACAACAGGGTTTAAACTATGGCTACACCTTC. Translation: CASSAQQGLNYGYTF.

This rearrangement joins TRBV6-5 to TRBJ1-2, with 10 nucleotides matching TRBD1. Germline-derived CDR1 and CDR2 are MNHEY and SVGAGI. The CDR3 has 12 amino acids. With 4 bases clipped from V and 12 bases from J, the junction kept 5 bases outside the gene matches. Written as DNA, the CDR3 is TGTGCCAGCAGTTTGACAGGGGGCGCACACACCTTC. The encoded protein is CASSLTGGAHTF.

The V and J genes are TRBV4-3 and TRBJ2-2; 11 positions match TRBD2. CDR1 LGHNA and CDR2 YSLEER come from the germline V gene. This CDR3 is 17 amino acids long. V lost 0 bases and J lost 0; bases outside the gene matches: 0. The CDR3 DNA follows: TGCGCCAGCAGCCAAGATAGCGGGGGGGCGAACACCGGGGAGCTGTTTTTT. It is translated as CASSQDSGGANTGELFF.

V and J are TRBV2 and TRBJ2-2, with D possibly matching TRBD2 (6 bases). V was clipped by 8 bases and J by 0 bases, with 10 bases between them. This CDR3 spans 14 amino acids. Looked up from germline, CDR1 is SNHLY and CDR2 is FYNNEI. CDR3 nucleotides: TGTGCCAGCGGGGAGGATTCGAACACCGGGGAGCTGTTTTTT. Its translation: CASGEDSNTGELFF.

J is TRBJ2-7 and V is TRBV19, with D tentatively TRBD2 (6 bases). This CDR3 has 16 amino acids. From germline, CDR1 is LNHDA and CDR2 SQIVND (reference sequence). The V gene lost 2 bases and the J gene lost 1 base, with 15 bases spanning the gap. This CDR3 is CASSISSAGWSYEQYF. The CDR3 region has the DNA TGTGCCAGTAGTATATCGAGCGCGGGGTGGTCCTACGAGCAGTACTTC.

In this sample, this clone turned up a few times. The V and J genes are TRBV9 and TRBJ2-2, with TRBD2 matching over 9 bases. Germline loops: CDR1 SGDLS, CDR2 YYNGEE. J gave up 3 bases and V 0 bases, and 12 bases lay outside the gene matches. The CDR3 sequence is 19 residues long. The CDR3 nucleotides read TGTGCCAGCAGCGTAGGGGGCGGGGGGGCCGCTCAGCACACCGGGGAGCTGTTTTTT. Translating it yields CASSVGGGGAAQHTGELFF.

This chain uses TRBV5-4 with TRBJ2-1; 10 bases map to TRBD1. The CDR3 is 16 amino acids. The J segment lost 5 bases and the V segment lost 0 bases, leaving 5 bases of the junction unmatched. Germline CDR1 and CDR2: SGHNT and YYREEE (reference sequence). The CDR3 sequence: CASSLVAGTGDNEQFF. Written as DNA, the CDR3 is TGTGCCAGCAGCTTGGTCGCCGGGACAGGGGACAATGAGCAGTTCTTC. Looking up the rest from reference TRBV5-4 and TRBJ2-1 gives the full variable domain: ETGVTQSPTHLIKTRGQQVTLRCSSQSGHNTVSWYQQALGQGPQFIFQYYREEENGRGNFPPRFSGLQFPNYSSELNVNALELDDSALYLCASSLVAGTGDNEQFFGPGTRLTVL.

This clone was seen only a few times. Other DNA sequences in the sample encode the same CDR3. The chain has TRBV7-2 and TRBJ1-5; maybe TRBD1 (5 bases). Trimming shortened V by 5 bases and J by 6 bases, and 11 bases separated the two germline ends. The germline V gene has CDR1 SGHTA and CDR2 FQGNSA. This CDR3 has 13 amino acids. CDR3 sequence (DNA): TGTGCCAGCAGCCTAGAGGGGTTTCAGCCCCAGCATTTT. Amino acid sequence: CASSLEGFQPQHF. Filled out from reference TRBV7-2 and TRBJ1-5, the complete variable domain reads GAGVSQSPSNKVTEKGKDVELRCDPISGHTALYWYRQSLGQGLEFLIYFQGNSAPDKSGLPSDRFSAERTGGSVSTLTIQRTQQEDSAVYLCASSLEGFQPQHFGDGTRLSIL.

The chain employs TRBV2 and TRBJ1-4, with a possible D match to TRBD1 (5 bases). V was shortened by 0 bases and J by 4 bases, with 9 bases between the two germline ends. Germline V gives CDR1 SNHLY, CDR2 FYNNEI. The CDR3 covers 15 residues. The CDR3 DNA follows: TGTGCCAGCAGTGAAGCGCTGGGGCTTAATGAAAAACTGTTTTTT. Its translation is CASSEALGLNEKLFF.

The chain joins TRBV4-2 to TRBJ2-3; no firm D call. Germline CDR1 and CDR2: LGHNA and YNFKEQ. Trimming removed 0 bases from V and 2 bases from J, with 12 bases in between. The CDR3 sequence is 16 residues long. CDR3 amino acids: CASSQDLAVTTDTQYF. CDR3 in DNA: TGTGCCAGCAGCCAAGATTTAGCCGTTACCACAGATACGCAGTATTTT.

This sequence joins TRBV19 and TRBJ1-3, with D tentatively TRBD1 (6 bases). The CDR3 has 15 amino acids. Deletions cut 6 bases from V and 0 bases from J, with 12 bases between. Germline-derived CDR1 and CDR2 are LNHDA and SQIVND (reference sequence). This CDR3 reads CASRRLQGSGNTIYF. CDR3 DNA sequence: TGTGCCAGTAGGCGATTACAGGGCTCTGGAAACACCATATATTTT.

This chain joins TRBV7-2 and TRBJ2-7; D perhaps matches TRBD2 (6 bases). V lost 0 bases and J 0 bases, leaving 9 bases between the germline ends. The V gene's germline CDR1 is SGHTA and CDR2 FQGNSA. The CDR3 is 15 amino acids. For the CDR3, the DNA is TGTGCCAGCAGCTTAGCGGGCGGGGACTCCTACGAGCAGTACTTC. As protein: CASSLAGGDSYEQYF.

The chain combines TRBV30 with TRBJ2-7; the D call may be TRBD1 or TRBD2 (5 bases each). This CDR3 is built from 15 residues. Per germline, CDR1 GTSNPN and CDR2 SVGIG (reference sequence). The V gene lost 0 bases and the J gene lost 7 bases, with 19 bases spanning the gap. CDR3 region: CAWSVYRLGEGEQYF. DNA of the CDR3: TGTGCCTGGAGTGTATATAGGTTGGGCGAGGGGGAGCAGTACTTC.

The chain links TRBV30 to TRBJ2-7, with D maybe TRBD2 (7 bases). CDR3 size: 14 residues. Germline V gives CDR1 GTSNPN, CDR2 SVGIG (reference sequence). V lost 3 bases, J lost 3 bases, and 15 bases lay in between. The CDR3 sequence: CAWRGEGEFYEQYF. In nucleotides, the CDR3 is TGTGCCTGGAGGGGGGAGGGGGAATTCTACGAGCAGTACTTC.

The chain joins TRBV6-1 to TRBJ1-2; TRBD1 might be the D (6 bases). With 0 bases removed from V and 8 bases from J, the gap between germline ends came to 16 bases. The germline gives CDR1 MNHNS, CDR2 SASEGT. The length of the CDR3 is 15 residues. In nucleotides, the CDR3 is TGTGCCAGCAGTGAAGCGGGGGCAGGCCTCTGGGGCTACACCTTC. Protein: CASSEAGAGLWGYTF.

In its sample, this clone was seen once. The chain uses TRBV7-2 and TRBJ2-5, with a weak D call TRBD1 (6 bases). The germline CDR1 and CDR2 sequences are SGHTA and FQGNSA. The CDR3 runs to 13 residues. V gave up 6 bases and J gave up 4 bases, with 12 bases separating them. CDR3 nucleotide sequence: TGTGCCAGCAGTGAAACAGGGTCAGAGACCCAGTACTTC. This sequence encodes CASSETGSETQYF.

V usage is TRBV5-1 and J usage is TRBJ2-1; 15 bases line up with TRBD2. Trimming at V came to 7 bases and at J to 7 bases, leaving 3 bases not matched to a gene. The CDR3 totals 14 residues. Looked up from germline, CDR1 is SGHRS and CDR2 is YFSETQ. CDR3 loop: CASSGLAGGNEQFF. As DNA, the CDR3 is TGCGCCAGCTCCGGACTAGCGGGGGGGAATGAGCAGTTCTTC. Full variable domain (rest looked up from reference TRBV5-1 and TRBJ2-1): KAGVTQTPRYLIKTRGQQVTLSCSPISGHRSVSWYQQTPGQGLQFLFEYFSETQRNKGNFPGRFSGRQFSNSRSEMNVSTLELGDSALYLCASSGLAGGNEQFFGPGTRLTVL.

This clone was found once. The rearrangement uses TRBV19 and TRBJ2-3; tentatively, D is TRBD1 or TRBD2 (5 bases each). Trimming took off 3 bases at V and 1 base at J, with 11 bases between the two ends. The CDR3 extends over 15 amino acids. The germline gives CDR1 LNHDA, CDR2 SQIVND (reference sequence). The CDR3 DNA follows: TGTGCCAGTAGTATGGGGAGCAGGGGCACAGATACGCAGTATTTT. Translated: CASSMGSRGTDTQYF.

This chain joins TRBV6-6 and TRBJ1-2; 8 positions agree with TRBD1. This CDR3 is built from 13 residues. Germline CDR1 reads MNHNY; CDR2 reads SVGAGI (reference sequence). Losses at the gene ends were 4 bases for V and 4 bases for J; bases not matched to a gene: 2. CDR3 sequence (DNA): TGTGCCAGCAGTTCGACAGGGGCCTATGGCTACACCTTC. The encoded protein is CASSSTGAYGYTF.

This chain connects TRBV5-1 to TRBJ2-7; weak D call: TRBD1 (5 bases). The CDR3 is made up of 14 amino acids. Trimming left V 0 bases short and J 2 bases short, with 9 bases between. CDR1 and CDR2 (germline): SGHRS, YFSETQ. The CDR3 nucleotides are TGCGCCAGCAGCTTGGCCCAGGGAACCTACGAGCAGTACTTC. It codes for CASSLAQGTYEQYF.

In this sample, this clone turned up a few times. The rearrangement links TRBV6-1 to TRBJ1-1, with 7 nucleotides matching TRBD1. V lost 6 bases to trimming and J lost 3 bases; unmatched junction nucleotides: 4. Per the germline V gene, CDR1 is MNHNS and CDR2 is SASEGT. CDR3 length: 13 residues. The CDR3 reads CASRLQGHTEAFF. In DNA, the CDR3 is TGTGCCAGCAGGCTACAGGGGCACACTGAAGCTTTCTTT.

The V and J genes are TRBV29-1 and TRBJ1-5, with TRBD1 as a possible D gene (6 bases). Germline CDR1 reads SQVTM; CDR2 reads ANQGSEA. Between the trimmed V and J ends, which lost 7 bases and 0 bases, there was a span of 13 bases. This CDR3 is 14 amino acids long. CDR3 in amino acids: CSATGSDSNQPQHF. The CDR3 DNA sequence: TGCAGCGCGACAGGCAGTGATAGCAATCAGCCCCAGCATTTT.

The V and J genes are TRBV21-1 and TRBJ2-7; TRBD2 was called by the table and not checked on the DNA. TRBV21-1 is marked as a pseudogene. The CDR3 consists of 18 residues. Here the CDR3 DNA reads TGTGCCAGCAGCAAAGCTTCTAGCGGGAGAGTCGGCTCCTACGAGCAGTACTTC. It is translated as CASSKASSGRVGSYEQYF.

This sequence joins TRBV15 and TRBJ2-5, with 10 bases matching TRBD2. The CDR3 loop spans 18 amino acids. CDR1 LNHNV and CDR2 YYDKDF come from the germline V gene (reference sequence). The V segment lost 0 bases and the J segment 5 bases; nucleotides outside the gene matches: 12. The CDR3 protein is CATSRDLTSGPDMETQYF. The CDR3, as DNA: TGTGCCACCAGCAGAGATCTGACTAGCGGGCCCGATATGGAGACCCAGTACTTC.

This sequence joins TRBV7-3 and TRBJ2-3; a possible D gene is TRBD1 (9 bases). The CDR3 covers 17 residues. The germline V gene has CDR1 SGHTA and CDR2 FQGTGA. Trimming took off 4 bases at V and 0 bases at J, with 17 bases between the two ends. The CDR3: CASSSLAGTGSTDTQYF. The CDR3 DNA reads TGTGCCAGCAGCTCATTAGCGGGGACAGGGAGCACAGATACGCAGTATTTT.

This chain connects TRBV28 to TRBJ1-1; a weak D match, TRBD1 (5 bases). The V end was cut by 6 bases, the J end by 0 bases, with 17 bases between. Germline values: CDR1 MDHEN, CDR2 SYDVKM. This CDR3 spans 16 amino acids. DNA for the CDR3: TGTGCCAGCAGCCCTACCAGGGTCAGTATGAACACTGAAGCTTTCTTT. Translation: CASSPTRVSMNTEAFF.

This clone has just a few counts. V usage is TRBV6-1 and J usage is TRBJ1-3, with D tentatively TRBD1 (5 bases). The CDR3 has 14 residues. Germline values: CDR1 MNHNS, CDR2 SASEGT. The V and J ends lost 6 bases and 3 bases respectively, with 12 bases between them. CDR3 region: CASSFGGNGNTIYF. The CDR3 DNA follows: TGTGCCAGCAGCTTTGGGGGTAATGGAAACACCATATATTTT.

The chain couples TRBV18 to TRBJ2-7; 7 nucleotides line up with TRBD2. The J segment lost 2 bases and the V segment lost 0 bases, leaving 7 bases of the junction unmatched. The CDR3 extends over 16 amino acids. From germline, CDR1 is KGHSH and CDR2 LQKENI. CDR3 protein: CASSPPARGGTYEQYF. In nucleotides, the CDR3 is TGTGCCAGCTCACCACCGGCTCGCGGGGGAACCTACGAGCAGTACTTC.